The rows below give T cell receptor beta chains drawn from one sample of a study of radiotherapy plus CTLA-4 blockade in lung cancer. TCRdb's table, derived via immunoSEQ multiplex PCR, lists solely in-frame clones and lacks some. The data show tens of thousands of clones, less than 80% seen once. Material: peripheral blood, obtained from a patient treated with radiotherapy plus ipilimumab. Every receptor here comes from a human donor with non-small cell lung cancer who had a complete response to radiotherapy plus ipilimumab. Both conserved end residues are part of each CDR3. D genes are given only for firm matches. For some rows the clone size is stated as once, few or many, or as a class when expanded; others skip it.

abundance	j_gene	d_gene	v_gene	CDR3nt	CDR3aa
.	TRBJ1-5	.	TRBV30	TGTGCCTGGAGTGTAGGTGGGAGACGTCAGCCCCAGCATTTT	CAWSVGGRRQPQHF
.	TRBJ1-4	.	TRBV5-1	TGCGCCAGCAGCACCGGACAGACTGCAACTAATGAAAAACTGTTTTTT	CASSTGQTATNEKLFF
once	TRBJ2-1	TRBD2	TRBV9	TGTGCCAGCAGCGTAGATGGACTAGCGGTTGAGCAGTTCTTC	CASSVDGLAVEQFF
.	TRBJ2-2	TRBD2	TRBV4-3	TGCGCCAGCAGCCAAGTCGGGCGAACGGGGGGGATCGGGGAGCTGTTTTTT	CASSQVGRTGGIGELFF
once	TRBJ2-7	.	TRBV15	TGTGCCACCAGCAGAGATCAAAGCTCCTACGAGCAGTACTTC	CATSRDQSSYEQYF
.	TRBJ2-6	.	TRBV11-3	TGTGCCAGCAGCTTTGAAAGACAGAACTCTGGGGCCAACGTCCTGACTTTC	CASSFERQNSGANVLTF
.	TRBJ1-2	.	TRBV15	TGTGCCACCAGCAGAGGCCCGGGGGAAGGCTACACCTTC	CATSRGPGEGYTF
.	TRBJ2-6	.	TRBV5-6	TGTGCCAGCAGCTCTATACAGGGCTGGGCCAACGTCCTGACTTTC	CASSSIQGWANVLTF
.	TRBJ2-3	TRBD1	TRBV5-4	TGTGCCAGCAGCTTGGCGCAGGGGGCGCGTACAGATACGCAGTATTTT	CASSLAQGARTDTQYF
.	TRBJ2-4	TRBD1	TRBV5-1	TGCGCCAGCAGCTTGGATTTCGCAGGGGGCTTAAACATTCAGTACTTC	CASSLDFAGGLNIQYF
.	TRBJ2-1	TRBD1	TRBV27	TGTGCCAGCAACCTTCTTGGACAGGCCTCGAATCGCAATGAGCAGTTCTTC	CASNLLGQASNRNEQFF
.	TRBJ1-1	.	TRBV11-2	TGTGCCAGCAGCTTGATCTTAACACCGGCGGACACTGAAGCTTTCTTT	CASSLILTPADTEAFF
.	TRBJ2-2	TRBD1	TRBV5-1	TGCGCCAGCAGCTTGGCCGGGACAGGGAAGGGGATCGCCGGGGAGCTGTTTTTT	CASSLAGTGKGIAGELFF
.	TRBJ2-3	.	TRBV2	TGTGCCAGTCTAACCCTGCAAAGCACAGATACGCAGTATTTT	CASLTLQSTDTQYF
.	TRBJ1-3	TRBD1	TRBV4-1	TGCGCCAGCAGATTTAACAGACAGGGGGGAAACACCATATATTTT	CASRFNRQGGNTIYF
.	TRBJ1-5	TRBD1	TRBV6-6	TGTGCCAGCAGCCGACAGGGCGGCAGCAATCAGCCCCAGCATTTT	CASSRQGGSNQPQHF
.	TRBJ2-7	TRBD2	TRBV27	TGTGCCAGCAGCTCTCTTAGCGGGGGGGCCTACGAGCAGTACTTC	CASSSLSGGAYEQYF
.	TRBJ2-3	.	TRBV10-2	TGCGCCAGCAGTGAGTCGGCAGGCACAGATACGCAGTATTTT	CASSESAGTDTQYF
few	TRBJ2-7	.	TRBV9	TGTGCCAGCAGCGTGACACAGAGCCCCTACGAGCAGTACTTC	CASSVTQSPYEQYF
once	TRBJ2-7	.	TRBV7-8	TGTGCCAGCAGCTTACAGTCGACAGATTCCTACGAGCAGTACTTC	CASSLQSTDSYEQYF
.	TRBJ2-3	TRBD2	TRBV27	TGTGCCAGCAGTTTACTAGCGGGAGGTGACACAGATACGCAGTATTTT	CASSLLAGGDTDTQYF
.	TRBJ1-2	.	TRBV10-2	TGCGCCAGCAGGAGCACTTCGGTGGCTAACTATGGCTACACCTTC	CASRSTSVANYGYTF
.	TRBJ1-2	TRBD1	TRBV2	TGTGCCAGCAGTGAACAGGGGGACTATGGCTACACCTTC	CASSEQGDYGYTF
few	TRBJ2-1	.	TRBV12-5	TGTGCTAGTGGTTTGGGAAACAGGGACCCTAAGTTAGGTGAGCAGTTCTTC	CASGLGNRDPKLGEQFF
.	TRBJ1-2	TRBD1	TRBV14	TGTGCCAGCAGCCAAGGGGACAGTAGGCGATATGGCTACACCTTC	CASSQGDSRRYGYTF
.	TRBJ1-2	.	TRBV19	TGTGCCAGTAGTAGCCCCTGGGGAGGCTATGGCTACACCTTC	CASSSPWGGYGYTF
.	TRBJ2-1	.	TRBV28	TGTGCCAGCAGGGGCGGGAATGATAGGAATGAGCAGTTCTTC	CASRGGNDRNEQFF
.	TRBJ1-6	.	TRBV18	TGTGCCAGCTCACCACCGAGTCTGGGGGCTAATTCACCCCTCCACTTT	CASSPPSLGANSPLHF
.	TRBJ2-7	TRBD1	TRBV5-1	TGCGCCAGCAGCTTGGGACAGGGGGACCCTGGGTACGAGCAGTACTTC	CASSLGQGDPGYEQYF
.	TRBJ1-1	TRBD1	TRBV11-2	TGTGCCAGCCAAGACAGGGCCTTTATGAACACTGAAGCTTTCTTT	CASQDRAFMNTEAFF
.	TRBJ2-5	TRBD2	TRBV10-3	TGTGCCACCCGGCCTCTAGCGGGGGGACTATGGTACCAAGAGACCCAGTACTTC	CATRPLAGGLWYQETQYF
few	TRBJ1-5	.	TRBV10-2	TGCGCCAGCAGTGTGTCGGGGGGTAATCAGCCCCAGCATTTT	CASSVSGGNQPQHF
.	TRBJ1-5	TRBD1	TRBV5-1	TGCGCCAGCAGCCCTTGGGACAGCACAAATCAGCCCCAGCATTTT	CASSPWDSTNQPQHF
.	TRBJ1-1	.	TRBV6-5	TGTGCCAGCAGTTACGGGGGGCGGCGGGGGAGTGAAGCTTTCTTT	CASSYGGRRGSEAFF
.	TRBJ2-1	.	TRBV29-1	TGCAGCGTTGAAGATCTTCGGACGGGAGCGTACAATGAGCAGTTCTTC	CSVEDLRTGAYNEQFF
medium-sized	TRBJ1-4	.	TRBV7-9	TGTGCCAGCAGCCCCATGGGAGGGCAGACTAATGAAAAACTGTTTTTT	CASSPMGGQTNEKLFF
.	TRBJ1-2	.	TRBV5-1	TGCGCCAGCAGCTTGGAGGGGCCCCTAAGGGGCTACACCTTC	CASSLEGPLRGYTF
few	TRBJ1-5	.	TRBV4-3	TGCGCCAGCAGCCAAGATGACAGTCGGCAGCCCCAGCATTTT	CASSQDDSRQPQHF
.	TRBJ1-1	.	TRBV29-1	TGCAGCGTCGGGAGGGCCCTCACTTTTGAAGCTTTCTTT	CSVGRALTFEAFF
.	TRBJ1-4	.	TRBV5-1	TGCGCCAGCAGCTTTTCTACAGGTCGAGAAAAACTGTTTTTT	CASSFSTGREKLFF
.	TRBJ2-1	.	TRBV9	TGTGCCAGCAGCGTAGAACCGCGTTATTCCAATGAGCAGTTCTTC	CASSVEPRYSNEQFF
.	TRBJ2-1	TRBD1	TRBV19	TGTGCCAGTAGTAGTCCAGGGGGCAGGGGTGAGCAGTTCTTC	CASSSPGGRGEQFF
.	TRBJ1-2	.	TRBV12-5	TGTGCTAGTGGTTTGCCCGATGGCTACACCTTC	CASGLPDGYTF
.	TRBJ2-5	.	TRBV29-1	TGCAGCGCCTCGACACTGGGTTTGGGCCAAGAGACCCAGTACTTC	CSASTLGLGQETQYF
.	TRBJ1-5	.	TRBV4-3	TGCGCCAGCAGCCAAGCTTTGAGCAATCAGCCCCAGCATTTT	CASSQALSNQPQHF
.	TRBJ1-4	.	TRBV5-1	TGCGCCAGCAGCTTAAGTGCCACAGGCTATAATGAAAAACTGTTTTTT	CASSLSATGYNEKLFF
once	TRBJ1-4	.	TRBV6-1	TGTGCCAGCAGTGAAGTGGGGGGGAGGGGTGAAAAACTGTTTTTT	CASSEVGGRGEKLFF
.	TRBJ1-1	TRBD1	TRBV30	TGTGCCTGGGACAGGGGGCAGAACACTGAAGCTTTCTTT	CAWDRGQNTEAFF
.	TRBJ1-1	.	TRBV7-8	TGTGCCAGCAGCCTCTCAACAGGGAAGGCTTTCTTT	CASSLSTGKAFF
.	TRBJ1-1	.	TRBV5-1	TGCGCCAGCAGCTTGGCCGGGGGGTACACTGAAGCTTTCTTT	CASSLAGGYTEAFF
.	TRBJ2-2	TRBD1	TRBV12-5	TGTGCTAGTGGTTTGTGGGACAGGCGACGGACCGGGGAGCTGTTTTTT	CASGLWDRRRTGELFF
.	TRBJ2-1	TRBD1	TRBV12-5	TGTGCTAGTGGCCGATTGGGACAGGGCAATGAGCAGTTCTTC	CASGRLGQGNEQFF